The present T cell receptor (beta chain) was sequenced within a study of T-cell reconstitution after alpha-beta-depleted transplantation in children. V lost 5 bases to trimming and J lost 1 base; unmatched junction nucleotides: 2. The CDR3 runs to 14 residues. TCRbeta library construction was performed incorporating unique molecular identifiers. A single record per CDR3 protein comes from TCRdb applying MiXCR to the PCR reads. The sample holds 700,000 to 950,000 distinct CDR3 sequences, about 15% seen once. This specimen consisted of PBMCs, mostly from graft donor cells, obtained 360 days after TCRalphabeta/CD19-depleted stem cell transplant. The source of this sequence is a male patient between 10 and 17 years old who had a stem cell transplant for acute lymphoblastic leukemia, so the T cells may come from the graft donor. The chain uses TRBV12-3 or TRBV12-4 and TRBJ1-1, with 9 bases matching TRBD1. The chain's CDR3 is CASSKGQGNTEAFF. The CDR3 coding sequence is TGTGCCAGCAGTAAGGGACAGGGGAACACTGAAGCTTTCTTT.